This is a list of T cell receptor beta chains from one sample in a study of blood T cell repertoires in COVID-19. Data came from immunoSEQ multiplex PCR; TCRdb stores just in-frame clones and leaves some out. This table holds some 80,000 clones, around 85% found once. The sample was peripheral blood. These receptors all stem from a man older than 75 with active or convalescent COVID-19. The CDR3 runs from the conserved cysteine through the conserved F or W. A D gene is named only where the DNA matches it firmly. Clone size is given for some rows only: seen once, a few or many times, or a class if the clone is expanded.

D	size	J	V	DNA	CDR3
-	few	TRBJ1-5	TRBV2	TGTGCCAGCACCTCGGAGGTGGGACTGTACAATCAGCCCCAGCATTTT	CASTSEVGLYNQPQHF
-	-	TRBJ2-3	TRBV7-9	TGTGCCAGCAGCTCCTCGGGAGATACGCAGTATTTT	CASSSSGDTQYF
-	-	TRBJ2-3	TRBV7-2	TGTGCCAGCAGCTTTAACACAGATACGCAGTATTTT	CASSFNTDTQYF
-	many	TRBJ1-6	TRBV20-1	TGCAGTGCTAGGGGCAGCGGGGACCTCCACTTT	CSARGSGDLHF
TRBD2	-	TRBJ2-4	TRBV7-2	TGTGCCAGCAGCGGATATAGCGGGTTAGCCAAAAACATTCAGTACTTC	CASSGYSGLAKNIQYF
-	-	TRBJ2-4	TRBV3-1/TRBV3-2	TGTGCCAGCAGCCTGGGGATAGCGGTAGCCAAAAACATTCAGTACTTC	CASSLGIAVAKNIQYF
-	-	TRBJ1-4	TRBV27	TGTGCCAGCATGAAGGGGGTGGCAAATGAAAAACTGTTTTTT	CASMKGVANEKLFF
-	few	TRBJ1-4	TRBV29-1	TGCAGCGTTGAAGGGGGCGCGGATGAAAAACTGTTTTTT	CSVEGGADEKLFF
-	-	TRBJ2-5	TRBV29-1	TGCAGCGTTGCTCCGGGGGAGACCCAGTACTTC	CSVAPGETQYF
-	-	TRBJ2-4	TRBV27	TGTGCCAGCAGGACGAACCAGGGTAACATTCAGTACTTC	CASRTNQGNIQYF
-	-	TRBJ1-1	TRBV6-2/TRBV6-3	TGTGCCAGCAGTTACTATCGCACAGATACCGATGAAGCTTTCTTT	CASSYYRTDTDEAFF
TRBD1	-	TRBJ2-2	TRBV5-1	TGCGCCAGCAGCTCCGACAGGGGCCAAGGGACAGGGAGGTCCGGGGAGCTGTTTTTT	CASSSDRGQGTGRSGELFF
-	-	TRBJ1-1	TRBV2	TGTGCCAGCATGTACAGACCAAACACTGAAGCTTTCTTT	CASMYRPNTEAFF
-	-	TRBJ2-2	TRBV25-1	TGTGCCAGCAGTGAATATCCCGAGTTAGGCGGTGACGGGGAGCTGTTTTTT	CASSEYPELGGDGELFF
-	-	TRBJ2-3	TRBV5-1	TGCGCCAGCAGCTTGGTTGGCCGCACAGATACGCAGTATTTT	CASSLVGRTDTQYF
-	-	TRBJ2-1	TRBV5-1	TGCGCCAGCCATCCCCCCGGGGGACAGAAGGCTTTCAATGAGCAGTTCTTC	CASHPPGGQKAFNEQFF
TRBD1	-	TRBJ2-5	TRBV5-1	TGCGCCAGCAGCTCTAACACAGGGGGTAGAGAGACCCAGTACTTC	CASSSNTGGRETQYF
TRBD1	many	TRBJ2-5	TRBV10-2	TGCGCCAGCAGCCGGGACAGGGGGCAAGAGACCCAGTACTTC	CASSRDRGQETQYF
TRBD1	-	TRBJ1-2	TRBV5-6	TGTGCCAGCAGCTTTGGGGACAGGCGCTACACCTTC	CASSFGDRRYTF
-	-	TRBJ1-5	TRBV19	TGTGCCAGTACAGGGTTTGTTAGCTATAGCAATCAGCCCCAGCATTTT	CASTGFVSYSNQPQHF
TRBD1	-	TRBJ1-1	TRBV3-1/TRBV3-2	TGTGCCAGCAGCCAAGTGTTAGGGGGCGGAAACACTGAAGCTTTCTTT	CASSQVLGGGNTEAFF
TRBD2	-	TRBJ2-3	TRBV3-1/TRBV3-2	TGTGCCAGCAGCCAAGATGTCCCTAGCGGGACGACAGATACGCAGTATTTT	CASSQDVPSGTTDTQYF
-	-	TRBJ2-3	TRBV2	TGTGCCAGCAGCGACCCGGACATCAATAGCACAGATACGCAGTATTTT	CASSDPDINSTDTQYF
TRBD1	-	TRBJ1-2	TRBV5-5	TGTGCCAGCAGCCCGGTGACAGGGATCTTCATCTATGGCTACACCTTC	CASSPVTGIFIYGYTF
TRBD1	-	TRBJ2-3	TRBV7-6	TGTGCCAGCAGCCCAGACAGGGGACTCACAGATACGCAGTATTTT	CASSPDRGLTDTQYF
TRBD1	-	TRBJ1-1	TRBV18	TGTGCCAGCTCACCGGGACAGGGAGCTTTCTTT	CASSPGQGAFF
-	-	TRBJ1-2	TRBV6-5	TGTGCCAGCAGATTAGACCGGGACACCGTATTGGGCTACACCTTC	CASRLDRDTVLGYTF
-	-	TRBJ1-3	TRBV5-1	TGCGCCAGCAGCTTGGACTTGGGAAACACCATATATTTT	CASSLDLGNTIYF
TRBD2	-	TRBJ2-3	TRBV5-5	TGTGCCAGCAGCTTTAGACATAGCGGGGGGCCAGGAGATACGCAGTATTTT	CASSFRHSGGPGDTQYF
TRBD1	-	TRBJ2-3	TRBV28	TGTGCCAGCAGTTCCCGGGACAGGGAAGGGTATACGCAGTATTTT	CASSSRDREGYTQYF
TRBD1	once	TRBJ1-2	TRBV6-5	TGTGCCAGCAGTCAGCAGGGGGCCACTAACTATGGCTACACCTTC	CASSQQGATNYGYTF
TRBD1	-	TRBJ2-2	TRBV5-1	TGCGCCAGCAGCTTGGGCGACAGGGCGAACACCGGGGAGCTGTTTTTT	CASSLGDRANTGELFF
-	-	TRBJ1-1	TRBV19	TGTGCCAGTAGTATGGGGAGGAGGACTGAAGCTTTCTTT	CASSMGRRTEAFF
TRBD1	-	TRBJ1-2	TRBV6-5	TGTGCCAGCAGGACAGGGGGCGCAGAGGACTATGGCTACACCTTC	CASRTGGAEDYGYTF
TRBD2	-	TRBJ2-3	TRBV5-1	TGCGCCAGCAGCTTGGAGGGTAGCGGGAGGGGCGGAGATACGCAGTATTTT	CASSLEGSGRGGDTQYF
-	-	TRBJ1-1	TRBV3-1/TRBV3-2	TGTGCCAGCAGCCCGGGGCCGACGACCGGAGGGACTGAAGCTTTCTTT	CASSPGPTTGGTEAFF
-	-	TRBJ1-1	TRBV29-1	TGCAGCGTTGACCGGAACACTGAAGCTTTCTTT	CSVDRNTEAFF
-	few	TRBJ1-2	TRBV7-2	TGTGCCAGCAGCTTCTCCCGGGGGGCAGACCTTTATGGCTACACCTTC	CASSFSRGADLYGYTF
-	-	TRBJ1-1	TRBV11-3	TGTGCCAGCAGCTTGACACTTGAAGCTTTCTTT	CASSLTLEAFF
TRBD1	once	TRBJ1-3	TRBV5-1	TGCGCCAGCAGCTTTGACAGGGCGCAGGACACCATATATTTT	CASSFDRAQDTIYF
-	-	TRBJ2-1	TRBV19	TGTGCCAGTACCTCCCCAGGGGTCGATGAGCAGTTCTTC	CASTSPGVDEQFF
TRBD1	-	TRBJ1-6	TRBV18	TGTGCCAGCTCACCGGGACAGGGCTCGAGGCCCCTCCACTTT	CASSPGQGSRPLHF
TRBD2	-	TRBJ2-2	TRBV7-2	TGTGCCAGCAGCCCTCGTCGGGCGGGGGGGCATTCCGGGGAGCTGTTTTTT	CASSPRRAGGHSGELFF
TRBD1	-	TRBJ2-5	TRBV10-3	TGTGCCATCAGTTATAACCGGGACAGCTTACAAGAGACCCAGTACTTC	CAISYNRDSLQETQYF
TRBD1	-	TRBJ2-3	TRBV7-9	TGTGCCAGCAGCAGCCGACAGGGGGGCACAGATACGCAGTATTTT	CASSSRQGGTDTQYF
TRBD2	-	TRBJ2-1	TRBV7-9	TGTGCCAGCAGCTTAGCGGCTAGCGGGGCCCGATGGGATGAGCAGTTCTTC	CASSLAASGARWDEQFF
-	few	TRBJ1-1	TRBV6-5	TGTGCCAGCGAAAAGGGGCAGGGTGTTTTTGAAGCTTTCTTT	CASEKGQGVFEAFF
-	-	TRBJ2-2	TRBV19	TGTGCCAGTAGTATATCTCCAGCGAACACCGGGGAGCTGTTTTTT	CASSISPANTGELFF
TRBD1	-	TRBJ1-5	TRBV9	TGTGCCAGCAGCGCGACAGGGCGCAATCAGCCCCAGCATTTT	CASSATGRNQPQHF
TRBD1	-	TRBJ1-2	TRBV6-4	TGTGCCAGCAGTGTACAGCCGGGACAGCCAAACTATGGCTACACCTTC	CASSVQPGQPNYGYTF